The 14 T cell receptor beta chains in this list originate from one sample, sequenced in a study of CD8 T cells in Susac syndrome. After extraction with the RNeasy kit, about 0.5 to 1 ug of the RNA was reverse transcribed using random hexamers. MiXCR, run by TCRdb on the immunoSEQ multiplex PCR reads, gives a single entry per CDR3 protein. The profile shows approximately 120,000 distinct CDR3 sequences, around 94% of them singletons. Sequencing was performed on CD4+ T cells from PBMCs. The receptor set was obtained from a human donor in good health.

This rearrangement joins TRBV19 to TRBJ2-1; 10 nucleotides line up with TRBD2. Germline CDR1 and CDR2: LNHDA and SQIVND (reference sequence). CDR3 length equals 15 residues. V dropped 7 bases and J dropped 5; count of bases not matched to a gene: 8. Here the CDR3 reads CASMVAGGLNNEQFF. For the CDR3, the DNA is TGTGCCAGTATGGTAGCGGGAGGTTTGAACAATGAGCAGTTCTTC.

This clonotype was seen once. CDR3 in amino acids: CASSFRPSYEQYF. CDR3 DNA sequence: TGTGCCAGCAGCTTTCGGCCGTCCTACGAGCAGTACTTC. The chain is built from TRBV7-2 and TRBJ2-7; no definite D call. Germline lookup yields CDR1 SGHTA and CDR2 FQGNSA. With 3 bases removed from V and 1 base from J, the gap between germline ends came to 7 bases. The CDR3 runs 13 residues.

The genes are TRBV6-5 and TRBJ2-7; D call uncertain. Trimming left V 6 bases short and J 2 bases short, with 11 bases between. CDR3 size: 13 residues. Germline V gene sequence: CDR1 MNHEY, CDR2 SVGAGI. CDR3 protein: CASSHDPTYEQYF. The CDR3 nucleotides are TGTGCCAGCAGCCATGACCCTACCTACGAGCAGTACTTC.

This rearrangement joins TRBV20-1 to TRBJ2-1, with D unclear. The germline V gene encodes CDR1 DFQATT and CDR2 SNEGSKA (reference sequence). The CDR3 length is 15 residues. The V and J ends lost 2 bases and 0 bases respectively, with 11 bases between them. CDR3 protein: CSARRGPFSYNEQFF. In DNA, the CDR3 is TGCAGTGCTAGAAGAGGACCTTTCTCCTACAATGAGCAGTTCTTC.

The chain is built from TRBV29-1 and TRBJ1-2; D possibly corresponds to TRBD1 (5 bases). Germline assignment: CDR1 SQVTM and CDR2 ANQGSEA. The CDR3 length is 12 residues. Trimming removed 8 bases from V and 4 bases from J, with 14 bases in between. The CDR3 DNA is TGCAGCTTTACCGACAGAGGCTATGGCTACACCTTC. It yields the protein CSFTDRGYGYTF.

This clonotype appeared once. The chain recombines TRBV7-2 with TRBJ2-7; D unclear. V shed 5 bases and J shed 3 bases, with 17 bases lying between them. Germline CDR1 reads SGHTA; CDR2 reads FQGNSA. The CDR3 loop spans 15 amino acids. This CDR3 reads CASSLRGIPNYEQYF. The CDR3 nucleotides are TGTGCCAGCAGCCTACGAGGAATACCGAACTACGAGCAGTACTTC. Filled out from reference TRBV7-2 and TRBJ2-7, the complete variable domain reads GAGVSQSPSNKVTEKGKDVELRCDPISGHTALYWYRQSLGQGLEFLIYFQGNSAPDKSGLPSDRFSAERTGGSVSTLTIQRTQQEDSAVYLCASSLRGIPNYEQYFGPGTRLTVT.

The chain links TRBV6-2 or TRBV6-3 to TRBJ1-1; D not resolved. Between the trimmed V and J ends, which lost 7 bases and 4 bases, there was a span of 19 bases. The CDR3 is 15 residues long. CDR1 is MNHEY and CDR2 is SVGEGT in the germline V gene. This chain's CDR3 is CASISKGGSGTEAFF. The CDR3 region has the DNA TGTGCCAGCATCTCTAAGGGAGGTAGCGGCACTGAAGCTTTCTTT.

This chain joins TRBV3-1 and TRBJ2-1; 13 bases are a match to TRBD2. Germline V lookup: CDR1 LGHDT, CDR2 YNNKEL (reference sequence). The V segment lost 4 bases and the J segment 7 bases; nucleotides outside the gene matches: 7. CDR3 length equals 16 residues. CDR3 nucleotides: TGTGCCAGCAGCCCTCGGACTAGCGGGAGATCAAATGAGCAGTTCTTC. This gives the protein CASSPRTSGRSNEQFF.

The chain uses TRBV29-1 and TRBJ2-7; 7 bases are shared with TRBD1. The trim removed 5 bases at V and 4 bases at J, leaving 8 bases unmatched. This CDR3 is 13 amino acids long. Germline CDR1 and CDR2: SQVTM and ANQGSEA. CDR3 amino acids: CSVRGQISYEQYF. CDR3 DNA: TGCAGCGTTCGGGGACAGATAAGTTACGAGCAGTACTTC.

V gene TRBV3-1 combines with J gene TRBJ2-3; the D is unclear. The V and J ends lost 1 base and 4 bases respectively, with 6 bases between them. This CDR3 spans 13 amino acids. CDR1 and CDR2 from the germline V gene are LGHDT and YNNKEL (reference sequence). The CDR3 DNA is TGTGCCAGCAGCCAAGCCCGGGCAGATACGCAGTATTTT. Translated, it gives CASSQARADTQYF.

CDR3 loop: CSVSTPGNTIYF. The CDR3 nucleotides are TGCAGCGTCTCCACCCCGGGAAACACCATATATTTT. The chain has TRBV29-1 and TRBJ1-3; D unresolved. The CDR3 is 12 amino acids. V lost 6 bases, J lost 4 bases, and 10 bases lay in between. Germline V lookup: CDR1 SQVTM, CDR2 ANQGSEA.

The rearrangement joins TRBV30 to TRBJ1-2, with D maybe TRBD1 (6 bases). CDR1 and CDR2 (germline): GTSNPN, SVGIG (reference sequence). This CDR3 has 13 amino acids. With 2 bases removed from V and 3 bases from J, the gap between germline ends came to 10 bases. CDR3 in DNA: TGTGCCTGGAGTTTGGACAGACACTATGGCTACACCTTC. It encodes CAWSLDRHYGYTF. The full variable domain, completed using reference TRBV30 and TRBJ1-2, is SQTIHQWPATLVQPVGSPLSLECTVEGTSNPNLYWYRQAAGRGLQLLFYSVGIGQISSEVPQNLSASRPQDRQFILSSKKLLLSDSGFYLCAWSLDRHYGYTFGSGTRLTVV.

The chain uses TRBV18 and TRBJ2-1; TRBD1 matches 8 bases. The CDR3 length is 16 residues. The V gene end was trimmed by 3 bases and the J gene end by 0 bases; junction bases not matched to a gene: 4. From germline, CDR1 is KGHSH and CDR2 LQKENI. The CDR3 DNA reads as TGTGCCAGCTCACCGCGGACAGGGAGCTCCTACAATGAGCAGTTCTTC. It encodes CASSPRTGSSYNEQFF.

The chain has TRBV20-1 and TRBJ1-3; the D gene is possibly TRBD1 (6 bases). CDR3 size: 13 residues. From germline, CDR1 is DFQATT and CDR2 SNEGSKA (reference sequence). Trimming took 6 bases from V and 3 from J, leaving 12 bases between them. The DNA for the CDR3 is TGCAGTGCCGCAGGGGAGTATGGAAACACCATATATTTT. Translating gives CSAAGEYGNTIYF.